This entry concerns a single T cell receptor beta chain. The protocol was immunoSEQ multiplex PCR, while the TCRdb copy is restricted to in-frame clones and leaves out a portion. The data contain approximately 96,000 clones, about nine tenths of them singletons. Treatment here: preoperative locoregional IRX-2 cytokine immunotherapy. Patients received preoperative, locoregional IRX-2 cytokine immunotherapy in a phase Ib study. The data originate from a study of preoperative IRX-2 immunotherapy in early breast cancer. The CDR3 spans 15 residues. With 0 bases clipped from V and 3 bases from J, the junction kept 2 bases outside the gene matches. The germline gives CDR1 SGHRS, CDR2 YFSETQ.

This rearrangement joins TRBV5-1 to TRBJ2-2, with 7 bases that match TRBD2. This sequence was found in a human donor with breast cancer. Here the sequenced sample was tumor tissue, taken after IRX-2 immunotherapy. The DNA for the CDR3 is TGCGCCAGCAGCTTGGCTGGGGGGGACACCGGGGAGCTGTTTTTT. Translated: CASSLAGGDTGELFF. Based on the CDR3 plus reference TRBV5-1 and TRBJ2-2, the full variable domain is KAGVTQTPRYLIKTRGQQVTLSCSPISGHRSVSWYQQTPGQGLQFLFEYFSETQRNKGNFPGRFSGRQFSNSRSEMNVSTLELGDSALYLCASSLAGGDTGELFFGEGSRLTVL.